The 13 T cell receptor beta chains below come from one sample, sequenced in a study of T cell repertoires in cytomegalovirus infection. MiXCR was run by TCRdb on the reads, yielding one entry per CDR3 protein. The table lists some 150,000 distinct CDR3 sequences, about 6% of them singletons. The sequenced material came from PBMCs. All receptors come from a human donor in good health (CMV status not recorded). Some clones in this sample may be carry-over from other donors' samples.

This clonotype was counted many times. In nucleotides, the CDR3 is TGTGCCAGCAGCTTAGCGGTCCGAAATCAGCCCCAGCATTTT. Protein: CASSLAVRNQPQHF. The chain joins TRBV7-8 to TRBJ1-5; D unresolved. V lost 0 bases to trimming and J lost 4 bases, with 7 bases between them. Germline V gene data show CDR1 as SGHVS and CDR2 as FQNEAQ. CDR3 length equals 14 residues.

This sequence joins TRBV3-1 and TRBJ2-5; the D is unclear. CDR1 is LGHDT and CDR2 is YNNKEL in the germline V gene (reference sequence). Trimming took off 1 base at V and 3 bases at J, with 15 bases between the two ends. The CDR3 loop spans 16 amino acids. CDR3 in amino acids: CASSQVSVSGEETQYF. The CDR3 DNA sequence: TGTGCCAGCAGCCAAGTCTCGGTTTCGGGTGAAGAGACCCAGTACTTC.

V usage is TRBV29-1 and J usage is TRBJ1-5; D might be TRBD1 (5 bases). The CDR3 spans 12 residues. Trimming took 3 bases from V and 9 from J, leaving 12 bases between them. Germline V gene lookup returns CDR1 SQVTM and CDR2 ANQGSEA. CDR3 DNA: TGCAGCGTTGACGAGGGCCAGGGGCCCCAGCATTTT. Amino acid sequence: CSVDEGQGPQHF.

This clonotype was picked up a small number of times. The V and J genes are TRBV20-1 and TRBJ1-1; possibly TRBD1 for D (6 bases). This CDR3 is 14 amino acids long. Germline CDR1 reads DFQATT; CDR2 reads SNEGSKA (reference sequence). Between the trimmed V and J ends, which lost 3 bases and 0 bases, there was a span of 11 bases. The CDR3: CSARGSGVNTEAFF. CDR3 sequence (DNA): TGCAGTGCTAGGGGGTCAGGGGTGAACACTGAAGCTTTCTTT.

This clonotype has just a few counts. V and J are TRBV9 and TRBJ1-3, with D uncertain. Germline V gives CDR1 SGDLS, CDR2 YYNGEE. The V end lost 0 bases, the J end lost 4 bases, and 8 bases lay between the germline ends. The CDR3 loop spans 14 amino acids. CDR3: CASSVAEVGNTIYF. The CDR3 nucleotides read TGTGCCAGCAGCGTAGCCGAGGTGGGAAACACCATATATTTT. The whole variable domain, remainder taken from reference TRBV9 and TRBJ1-3, is DSGVTQTPKHLITATGQRVTLRCSPRSGDLSVYWYQQSLDQGLQFLIQYYNGEERAKGNILERFSAQQFPDLHSELNLSSLELGDSALYFCASSVAEVGNTIYFGEGSWLTVV.

This clonotype was observed at least ten times. J is TRBJ2-3 and V is TRBV7-2; 9 bases agree with TRBD1. CDR3 length: 15 amino acids. Germline-derived CDR1 and CDR2 are SGHTA and FQGNSA. Trimming took 5 bases from V and 6 from J; bases not matched to a gene: 9. CDR3 protein: CASSRSGTGSDTQYF. CDR3 sequence (DNA): TGTGCCAGCAGCCGTAGTGGGACAGGGTCGGATACGCAGTATTTT.

This clonotype was seen ten or more times. This chain connects TRBV7-2 to TRBJ2-3, with TRBD2 identical over 10 bases. The CDR3 is 16 residues long. Trimming at V came to 3 bases and at J to 3 bases, leaving 6 bases not matched to a gene. CDR1 SGHTA and CDR2 FQGNSA come from the germline V gene. CDR3 residues: CASSLQAGGGTDTQYF. DNA for the CDR3: TGTGCCAGCAGCTTGCAAGCGGGGGGGGGGACAGATACGCAGTATTTT.

Ten or more counts support this clonotype. The chain combines TRBV19 with TRBJ1-1, with 8 nucleotides matching TRBD1. Germline V CDR1 and CDR2: LNHDA, SQIVND (reference sequence). There are 15 residues in the CDR3. J was trimmed by 5 bases and V by 7 bases; bases with no gene match: 12. Here the CDR3 DNA reads TGTGCCAGTAACTCTCCGGACAGGGCGAGGACTGAAGCTTTCTTT. Translated, it gives CASNSPDRARTEAFF.

Many counts were recorded for this clonotype. V gene TRBV4-2 combines with J gene TRBJ1-1, with D unclear. V was clipped by 2 bases and J by 1 base, with 14 bases between them. Germline V CDR1 and CDR2: LGHNA, YNFKEQ. CDR3 length: 16 amino acids. This CDR3 is CASSQMRGDSNTEAFF. The DNA for the CDR3 is TGTGCCAGCAGCCAAATGCGCGGGGATTCGAACACTGAAGCTTTCTTT.

The table lists this clonotype with many counts. The chain couples TRBV7-3 to TRBJ2-6; 10 bases align to TRBD1. The CDR3 has 16 residues. J gave up 0 bases and V 4 bases, and 0 bases lay outside the gene matches. The germline V gene has CDR1 SGHTA and CDR2 FQGTGA. CDR3 nucleotide sequence: TGTGCCAGCAGCTGGACAGGGGGCTCTGGGGCCAACGTCCTGACTTTC. As protein: CASSWTGGSGANVLTF.

The chain carries TRBV14 and TRBJ2-7; perhaps TRBD1 as D (5 bases). The CDR3 length is 12 residues. Germline CDR1 and CDR2: SGHDN and FVKESK. V lost 3 bases and J 2 bases, leaving 5 bases between the germline ends. The CDR3 DNA follows: TGTGCCAGCAGCCAGGACACCTACGAGCAGTACTTC. This sequence encodes CASSQDTYEQYF.

With respect to this clonotype: Possible read error: a much larger clone is one base away. For the CDR3, the DNA is TGCGCCAGCGGCTTGGATCGGTGGGGACAGGGAAACACCATATATTTT. Its protein is CASGLDRWGQGNTIYF. This chain uses TRBV5-1 with TRBJ1-3, with 7 bases identical to TRBD1. The CDR3 runs to 16 residues. Germline CDR1 reads SGHRS; CDR2 reads YFSETQ.

This clonotype occurred many times. The chain uses TRBV20-1 and TRBJ2-7, with D perhaps TRBD2 (5 bases). Germline CDR1 and CDR2: DFQATT and SNEGSKA (reference sequence). The CDR3 runs to 14 residues. With 0 bases removed from V and 5 bases from J, the gap between germline ends came to 14 bases. In DNA, the CDR3 is TGCAGTGCTAGAGATAGTATCCGCGGGCACGAGCAGTACTTC. This encodes CSARDSIRGHEQYF.